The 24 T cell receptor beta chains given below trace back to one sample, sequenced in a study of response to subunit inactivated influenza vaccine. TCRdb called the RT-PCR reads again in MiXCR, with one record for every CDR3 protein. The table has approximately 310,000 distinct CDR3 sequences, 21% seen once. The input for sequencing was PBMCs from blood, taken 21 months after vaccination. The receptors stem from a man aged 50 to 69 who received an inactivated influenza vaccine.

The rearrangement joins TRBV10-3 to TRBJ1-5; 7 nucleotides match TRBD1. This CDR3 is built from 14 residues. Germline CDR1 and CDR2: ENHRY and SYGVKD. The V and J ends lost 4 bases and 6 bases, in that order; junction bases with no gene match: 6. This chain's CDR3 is CAISATGRVQPQHF. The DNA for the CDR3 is TGTGCCATCAGTGCGACAGGGAGGGTTCAGCCCCAGCATTTT.

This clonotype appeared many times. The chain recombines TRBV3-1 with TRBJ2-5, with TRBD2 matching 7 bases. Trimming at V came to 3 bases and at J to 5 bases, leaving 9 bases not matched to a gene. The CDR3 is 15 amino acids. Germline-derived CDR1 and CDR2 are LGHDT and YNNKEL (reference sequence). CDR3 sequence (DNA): TGTGCCAGCAGCCATCGGGGGACTAAACTCGAGACCCAGTACTTC. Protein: CASSHRGTKLETQYF.

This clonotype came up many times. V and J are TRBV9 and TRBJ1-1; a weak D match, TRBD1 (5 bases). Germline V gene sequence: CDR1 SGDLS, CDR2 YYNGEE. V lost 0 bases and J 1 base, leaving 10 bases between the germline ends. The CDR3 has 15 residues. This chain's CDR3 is CASSVEPGSNTEAFF. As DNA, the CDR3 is TGTGCCAGCAGCGTAGAACCAGGGTCGAACACTGAAGCTTTCTTT.

Written as DNA, the CDR3 is TGCAGTGCTAGAGATGTCAGCGGGATCAATGAGCAGTTCTTC. This encodes CSARDVSGINEQFF. The rearrangement joins TRBV20-1 to TRBJ2-1; the match to TRBD2 covers 7 bases. Germline trimming cut 0 bases from V and 6 bases from J; bases unmatched to any gene: 5. The germline CDR1 and CDR2 sequences are DFQATT and SNEGSKA (reference sequence). The CDR3 is 14 amino acids.

The CDR3: CASSQEGARLGDTQYF. The CDR3 bases are TGTGCCAGCAGCCAAGAGGGGGCCCGACTAGGAGATACGCAGTATTTT. The chain is built from TRBV3-1 and TRBJ2-3, with D perhaps matching TRBD1 or TRBD2 (6 bases each). There are 16 residues in the CDR3. V gave up 0 bases and J gave up 5 bases, with 15 bases separating them. Germline V gene sequence: CDR1 LGHDT, CDR2 YNNKEL (reference sequence).

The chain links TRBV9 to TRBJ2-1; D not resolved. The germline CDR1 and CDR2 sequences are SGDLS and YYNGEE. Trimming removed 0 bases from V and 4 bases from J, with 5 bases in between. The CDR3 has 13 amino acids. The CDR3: CASSVEWYNEQFF. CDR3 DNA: TGTGCCAGCAGCGTAGAGTGGTACAATGAGCAGTTCTTC.

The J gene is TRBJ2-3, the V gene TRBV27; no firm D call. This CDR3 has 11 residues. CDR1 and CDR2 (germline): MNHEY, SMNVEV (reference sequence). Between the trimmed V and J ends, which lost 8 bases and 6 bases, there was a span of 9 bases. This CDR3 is CASRRADTQYF. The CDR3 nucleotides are TGTGCCAGCCGTAGGGCTGATACGCAGTATTTT.

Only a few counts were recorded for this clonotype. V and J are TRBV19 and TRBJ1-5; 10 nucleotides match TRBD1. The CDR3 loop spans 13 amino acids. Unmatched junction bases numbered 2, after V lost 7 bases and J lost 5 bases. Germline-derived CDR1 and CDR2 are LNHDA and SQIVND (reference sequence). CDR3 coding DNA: TGTGCCAGTATAGGGACAGGGGATCAGCCCCAGCATTTT. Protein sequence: CASIGTGDQPQHF.

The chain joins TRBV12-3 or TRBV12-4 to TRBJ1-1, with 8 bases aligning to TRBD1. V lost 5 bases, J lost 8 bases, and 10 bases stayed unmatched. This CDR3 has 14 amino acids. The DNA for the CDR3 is TGTGCCAGCAGTGAGACAGGGGCACATCGGGAAGCTTTCTTT. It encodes CASSETGAHREAFF.

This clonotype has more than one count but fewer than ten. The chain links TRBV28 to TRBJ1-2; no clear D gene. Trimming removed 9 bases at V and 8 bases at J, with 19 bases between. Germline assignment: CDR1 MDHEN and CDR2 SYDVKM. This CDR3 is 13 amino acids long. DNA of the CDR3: TGTGCCAGTTCTGACCATAATTTTCGCGGCTACACCTTC. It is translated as CASSDHNFRGYTF.

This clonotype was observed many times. DNA for the CDR3: TGCAGTGCTGCGACACAGGTGGGGGGTGGCTACACCTTC. Its protein product is CSAATQVGGGYTF. The V and J genes are TRBV20-1 and TRBJ1-2; D is perhaps TRBD1 (5 bases). From germline, CDR1 is DFQATT and CDR2 SNEGSKA (reference sequence). V lost 5 bases to trimming and J lost 7 bases, with 17 bases between them. This CDR3 has 13 residues.

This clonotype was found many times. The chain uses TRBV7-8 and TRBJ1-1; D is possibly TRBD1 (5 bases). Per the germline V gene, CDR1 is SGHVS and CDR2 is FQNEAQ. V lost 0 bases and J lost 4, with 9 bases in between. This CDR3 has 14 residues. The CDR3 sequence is CASSLARRGTEAFF. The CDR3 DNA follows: TGTGCCAGCAGCTTAGCTCGGAGGGGCACTGAAGCTTTCTTT.

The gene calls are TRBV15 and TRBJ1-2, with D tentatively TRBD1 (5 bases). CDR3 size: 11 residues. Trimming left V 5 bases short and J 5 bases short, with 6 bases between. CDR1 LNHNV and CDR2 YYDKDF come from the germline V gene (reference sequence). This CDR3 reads CATSGTYGYTF. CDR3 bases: TGTGCCACCAGCGGGACTTATGGCTACACCTTC. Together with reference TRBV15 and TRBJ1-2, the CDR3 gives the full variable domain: DAMVIQNPRYQVTQFGKPVTLSCSQTLNHNVMYWYQQKSSQAPKLLFHYYDKDFNNEADTPDNFQSRRPNTSFCFLDIRSPGLGDTAMYLCATSGTYGYTFGSGTRLTVV.

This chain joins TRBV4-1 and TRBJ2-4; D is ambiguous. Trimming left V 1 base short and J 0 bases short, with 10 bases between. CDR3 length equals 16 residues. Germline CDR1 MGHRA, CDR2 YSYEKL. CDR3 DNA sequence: TGCGCCAGCAGCCAAGTTGGTGGTTTAGCCAAAAACATTCAGTACTTC. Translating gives CASSQVGGLAKNIQYF.

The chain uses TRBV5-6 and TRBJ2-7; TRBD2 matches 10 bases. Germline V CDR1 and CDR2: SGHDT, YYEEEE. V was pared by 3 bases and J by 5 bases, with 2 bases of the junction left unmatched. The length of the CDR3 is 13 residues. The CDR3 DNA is TGTGCCAGCAGCTACGGGACTAGCGACGAGCAGTACTTC. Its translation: CASSYGTSDEQYF.

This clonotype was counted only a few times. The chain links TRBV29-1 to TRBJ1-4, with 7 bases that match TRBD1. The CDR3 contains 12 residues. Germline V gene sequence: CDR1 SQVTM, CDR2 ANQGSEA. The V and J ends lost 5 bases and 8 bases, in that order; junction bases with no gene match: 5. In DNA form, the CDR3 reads TGCAGCGTTCGTCAGGGGGTGGAAAAACTGTTTTTT. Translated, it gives CSVRQGVEKLFF. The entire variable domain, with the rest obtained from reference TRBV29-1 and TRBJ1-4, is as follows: SAVISQKPSRDICQRGTSLTIQCQVDSQVTMMFWYRQQPGQSLTLIATANQGSEATYESGFVIDKFPISRPNLTFSTLTVSNMSPEDSSIYLCSVRQGVEKLFFGSGTQLSVL.

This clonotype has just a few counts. The CDR3 region has the DNA TGCAGTGCTCAACTAGCGGGAGTGGGGGAGCAGTACTTC. Its protein is CSAQLAGVGEQYF. The chain couples TRBV20-1 to TRBJ2-7; 11 bases are a match to TRBD2. Germline V lookup: CDR1 DFQATT, CDR2 SNEGSKA (reference sequence). The CDR3 extends over 13 amino acids. V shed 5 bases and J 7 bases; nucleotides not matched to a gene: 7.

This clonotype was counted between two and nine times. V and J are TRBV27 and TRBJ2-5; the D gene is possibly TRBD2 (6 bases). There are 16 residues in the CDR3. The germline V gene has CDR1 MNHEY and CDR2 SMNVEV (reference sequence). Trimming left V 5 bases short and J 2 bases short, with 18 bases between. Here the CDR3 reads CASSPNLPGGQETQYF. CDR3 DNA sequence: TGTGCCAGCAGTCCTAACCTACCTGGGGGGCAAGAGACCCAGTACTTC.

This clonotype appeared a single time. This CDR3 is CASSPPIGGWSSYNEQFF. The DNA for the CDR3 is TGTGCCAGCTCACCACCGATCGGGGGCTGGAGCTCCTACAATGAGCAGTTCTTC. The J gene is TRBJ2-1, the V gene TRBV18; D possibly matches TRBD1 or TRBD2 (6 bases each). V shed 0 bases and J shed 0 bases, with 15 bases lying between them. Germline values: CDR1 KGHSH, CDR2 LQKENI. The CDR3 runs to 18 residues.

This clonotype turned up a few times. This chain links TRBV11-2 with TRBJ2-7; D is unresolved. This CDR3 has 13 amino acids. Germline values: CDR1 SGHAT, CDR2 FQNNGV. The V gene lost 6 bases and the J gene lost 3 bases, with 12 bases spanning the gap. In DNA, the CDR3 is TGTGCCAGCAGACCTTCGGGTGGCTACGAGCAGTACTTC. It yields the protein CASRPSGGYEQYF.

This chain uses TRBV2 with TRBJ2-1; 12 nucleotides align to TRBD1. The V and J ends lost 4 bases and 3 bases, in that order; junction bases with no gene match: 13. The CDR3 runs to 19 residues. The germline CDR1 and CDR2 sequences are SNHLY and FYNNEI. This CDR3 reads CASSGVGDRGRFFYNEQFF. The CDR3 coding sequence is TGTGCCAGCAGTGGGGTTGGGGACAGGGGGCGGTTTTTCTACAATGAGCAGTTCTTC.

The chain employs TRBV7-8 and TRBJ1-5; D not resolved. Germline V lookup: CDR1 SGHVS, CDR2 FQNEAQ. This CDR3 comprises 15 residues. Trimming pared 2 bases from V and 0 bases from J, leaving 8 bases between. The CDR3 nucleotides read TGTGCCAGCAGCTTAATGAGAATTAGCAATCAGCCCCAGCATTTT. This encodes CASSLMRISNQPQHF.

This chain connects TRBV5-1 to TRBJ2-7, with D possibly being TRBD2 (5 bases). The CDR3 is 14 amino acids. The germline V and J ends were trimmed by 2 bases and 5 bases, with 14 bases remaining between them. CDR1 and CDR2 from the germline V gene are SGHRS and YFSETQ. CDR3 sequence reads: CASSLGSFTDEQYF. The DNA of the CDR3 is TGCGCCAGCAGCTTAGGGAGTTTCACCGACGAGCAGTACTTC. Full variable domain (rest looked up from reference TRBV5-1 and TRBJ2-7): KAGVTQTPRYLIKTRGQQVTLSCSPISGHRSVSWYQQTPGQGLQFLFEYFSETQRNKGNFPGRFSGRQFSNSRSEMNVSTLELGDSALYLCASSLGSFTDEQYFGPGTRLTVT.

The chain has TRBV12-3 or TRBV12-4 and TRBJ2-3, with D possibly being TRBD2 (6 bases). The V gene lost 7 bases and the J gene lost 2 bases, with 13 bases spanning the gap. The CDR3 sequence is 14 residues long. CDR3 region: CASTPGLLTDTQYF. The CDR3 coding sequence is TGTGCCAGCACCCCGGGACTTCTCACAGATACGCAGTATTTT.